This T cell receptor beta chain was identified during a study of cytomegalovirus exposure and HLA in healthy donors. Study-level background: Unique TCRs from HLA-typed donors, about 78 million of them, were held in an early data release. Findings of the study overall: An analysis that was carried out later associated fewer than 20,000 TCR beta sequences with HLA alleles at 0.05 false discovery rate.

Turning to this clone: What it recognizes is unknown.

In the PCR, 60 Vbeta and 13 Jbeta primers were used. Data came from immunoSEQ multiplex PCR; TCRdb stores just in-frame clones and leaves some out. The sample comprises some 150,000 clones, over 60% of which are singletons, and 2.5% to 3% rests with the top ten. CDR1 MGHRA and CDR2 YSYEKL come from the germline V gene. Trimming removed 4 bases from V and 9 bases from J, with 13 bases in between. The CDR3 is 13 amino acids. It was healthy bone marrow donors who served as donors. The chain joins TRBV4-1 to TRBJ1-5; D is unclear. Sample: PBMCs. The TCR was taken from a woman under 40 in good health and CMV-seronegative. In nucleotides, the CDR3 is TGCGCCAGCAGCCTTGGTCCCTTCAGGCCCCAGCATTTT. It yields the protein CASSLGPFRPQHF.